These T cell receptor beta chains were read from a single sample in a study of T cell responses to AZD1222 COVID-19 vaccine. The method was immunoSEQ multiplex PCR; TCRdb's version includes in-frame clones alone and lacks a portion of them. The table includes approximately 150,000 clones, approximately 85% detected once. Sample: peripheral blood, taken 28 days after the second dose of the MenACWY control vaccine. The source is an adult who received the MenACWY meningococcal vaccine as a control. Both conserved end residues are part of each CDR3. The D gene is left open where the match is weak. Clone size is given for some rows only: seen once, a few or many times, or a class if the clone is expanded.

V: TRBV2; D: .; J: TRBJ2-1; size: .; CDR3: CASSYFNEQFF; DNA: TGTGCCAGCAGTTACTTCAATGAGCAGTTCTTC
V: TRBV7-9; D: .; J: TRBJ1-5; size: .; CDR3: CASSLVGQPQHF; DNA: TGTGCCAGCAGCCTGGTAGGTCAGCCCCAGCATTTT
V: TRBV12-5; D: .; J: TRBJ1-2; size: .; CDR3: CASGTGASGYTF; DNA: TGTGCTAGTGGCACGGGGGCGAGTGGCTACACCTTC
V: TRBV9; D: .; J: TRBJ2-1; size: .; CDR3: CASLDRRPFF; DNA: TGTGCCAGCCTAGACAGACGACCGTTCTTC
V: TRBV19; D: .; J: TRBJ1-5; size: .; CDR3: CASRTDYSNQPQHF; DNA: TGTGCCAGTAGAACAGATTATAGCAATCAGCCCCAGCATTTT
V: TRBV5-6; D: .; J: TRBJ1-5; size: .; CDR3: CASSLAGRSNQPQHF; DNA: TGTGCCAGCAGCTTGGCCGGGAGGAGCAATCAGCCCCAGCATTTT
V: TRBV2; D: .; J: TRBJ2-3; size: once; CDR3: CASRVVDTQYF; DNA: TGTGCCAGCCGTGTAGTAGATACGCAGTATTTT
V: TRBV5-4; D: TRBD1; J: TRBJ1-1; size: .; CDR3: CASSSTGGRSTEAFF; DNA: TGTGCCAGCAGCTCCACAGGGGGCCGGAGCACTGAAGCTTTCTTT
V: TRBV25-1; D: TRBD2; J: TRBJ2-3; size: .; CDR3: CASSEQLAGVGADTQYF; DNA: TGTGCCAGCAGTGAGCAACTAGCGGGAGTTGGGGCCGATACGCAGTATTTT
V: TRBV13; D: .; J: TRBJ1-1; size: .; CDR3: CASSLGLKGTEAFF; DNA: TGTGCCAGCAGCTTAGGCCTTAAAGGGACTGAAGCTTTCTTT
V: TRBV25-1; D: TRBD2; J: TRBJ2-7; size: few; CDR3: CASSEYRGGSTWEQYF; DNA: TGTGCCAGCAGTGAATATCGGGGGGGCTCGACTTGGGAGCAGTACTTC
V: TRBV7-3; D: .; J: TRBJ2-5; size: .; CDR3: CASSLRPSETQYF; DNA: TGTGCCAGCAGCCTCCGACCGAGTGAGACCCAGTACTTC
V: TRBV27; D: .; J: TRBJ2-4; size: .; CDR3: CASHGAKNIQYF; DNA: TGTGCCAGCCACGGAGCCAAAAACATTCAGTACTTC
V: TRBV12-5; D: .; J: TRBJ1-1; size: .; CDR3: CASGLVLVGEYTEAFF; DNA: TGTGCTAGTGGTTTGGTACTGGTGGGGGAGTACACTGAAGCTTTCTTT
V: TRBV11-2; D: .; J: TRBJ1-1; size: .; CDR3: CASSLVWGRNTEAFF; DNA: TGTGCCAGCAGCTTAGTCTGGGGGAGGAACACTGAAGCTTTCTTT
V: TRBV7-2; D: .; J: TRBJ1-5; size: .; CDR3: CASSLEMAAGNQPQHF; DNA: TGTGCCAGCAGCTTAGAAATGGCCGCGGGCAATCAGCCCCAGCATTTT
V: TRBV7-2; D: TRBD2; J: TRBJ2-1; size: .; CDR3: CASSTTSAAYNEQFF; DNA: TGTGCCAGCAGCACTACTAGCGCGGCCTACAATGAGCAGTTCTTC
V: TRBV2; D: .; J: TRBJ2-5; size: once; CDR3: CASSENLLTQYF; DNA: TGTGCCAGCAGTGAAAACTTGCTGACCCAGTACTTC
V: TRBV7-2; D: TRBD1; J: TRBJ2-7; size: .; CDR3: CASSETGGTYEQYF; DNA: TGTGCCAGCAGCGAGACAGGGGGAACCTACGAGCAGTACTTC
V: TRBV7-9; D: .; J: TRBJ2-7; size: .; CDR3: CASSLIFGEQYF; DNA: TGTGCCAGCAGCCTCATCTTTGGCGAGCAGTACTTC
V: TRBV6-5; D: TRBD2; J: TRBJ2-1; size: .; CDR3: CASARQAGAINEQFF; DNA: TGTGCCAGCGCTCGGCAAGCGGGAGCAATCAATGAGCAGTTCTTC
V: TRBV2; D: .; J: TRBJ1-2; size: .; CDR3: CASSEAQGNPIYGYTF; DNA: TGTGCCAGCAGTGAAGCGCAAGGCAATCCCATTTATGGCTACACCTTC
V: TRBV15; D: .; J: TRBJ1-2; size: once; CDR3: CATSRDQTGTYNYGYTF; DNA: TGTGCCACCAGCAGAGATCAAACAGGGACCTATAACTATGGCTACACCTTC
V: TRBV30; D: .; J: TRBJ1-6; size: once; CDR3: CAWKTLSSYNSPLHF; DNA: TGTGCCTGGAAGACTCTGAGCTCCTATAATTCACCCCTCCACTTT
V: TRBV28; D: TRBD1; J: TRBJ1-2; size: .; CDR3: CASRRGTGGFYGYTF; DNA: TGTGCCAGCAGAAGAGGGACAGGGGGATTTTATGGCTACACCTTC
V: TRBV6-5; D: .; J: TRBJ1-1; size: .; CDR3: CASSSDSPRTEAFF; DNA: TGTGCCAGCAGCTCGGACTCCCCGAGGACTGAAGCTTTCTTT
V: TRBV30; D: .; J: TRBJ1-2; size: .; CDR3: CAWMGPGGGYTF; DNA: TGTGCCTGGATGGGGCCGGGTGGTGGCTACACCTTC
V: TRBV7-2; D: .; J: TRBJ2-2; size: .; CDR3: CASSLGRGGELFF; DNA: TGTGCCAGCAGCTTAGGAAGGGGGGGGGAGCTGTTTTTT
V: TRBV3-1/TRBV3-2; D: TRBD1; J: TRBJ1-1; size: once; CDR3: CASSQPGGPDTEAFF; DNA: TGTGCCAGCAGCCAACCAGGGGGGCCAGACACTGAAGCTTTCTTT